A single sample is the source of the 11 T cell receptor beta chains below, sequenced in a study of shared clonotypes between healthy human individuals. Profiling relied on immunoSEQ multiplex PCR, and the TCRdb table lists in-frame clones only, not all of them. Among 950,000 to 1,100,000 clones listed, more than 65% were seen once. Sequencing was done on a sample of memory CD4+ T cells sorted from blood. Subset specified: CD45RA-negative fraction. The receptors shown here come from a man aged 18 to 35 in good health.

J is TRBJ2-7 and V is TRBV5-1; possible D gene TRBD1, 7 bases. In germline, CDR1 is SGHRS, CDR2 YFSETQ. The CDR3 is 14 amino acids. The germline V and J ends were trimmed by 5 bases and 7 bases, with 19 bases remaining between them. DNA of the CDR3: TGCGCCAGCAGGGCGGGACAGCCGGCGAGTGAGCAGTACTTC. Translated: CASRAGQPASEQYF.

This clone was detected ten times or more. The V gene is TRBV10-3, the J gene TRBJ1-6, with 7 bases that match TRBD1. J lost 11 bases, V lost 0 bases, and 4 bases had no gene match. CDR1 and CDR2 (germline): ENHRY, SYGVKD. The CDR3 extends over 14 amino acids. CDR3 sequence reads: CAISESTGTTPLHF. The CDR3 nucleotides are TGTGCCATCAGTGAGTCGACAGGGACGACACCCCTCCACTTT.

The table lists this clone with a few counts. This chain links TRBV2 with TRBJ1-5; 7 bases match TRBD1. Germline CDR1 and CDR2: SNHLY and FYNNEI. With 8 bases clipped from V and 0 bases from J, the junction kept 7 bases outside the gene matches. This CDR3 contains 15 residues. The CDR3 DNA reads TGTGCCAGCGGGCCCCAGGGGGTTAGCAATCAGCCCCAGCATTTT. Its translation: CASGPQGVSNQPQHF.

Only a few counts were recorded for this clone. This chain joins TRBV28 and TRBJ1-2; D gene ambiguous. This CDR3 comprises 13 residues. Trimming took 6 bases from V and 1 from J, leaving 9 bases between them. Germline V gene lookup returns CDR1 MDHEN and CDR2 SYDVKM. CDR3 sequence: CASSAGGNYGYTF. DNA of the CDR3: TGTGCCAGCAGCGCGGGAGGTAACTATGGCTACACCTTC.

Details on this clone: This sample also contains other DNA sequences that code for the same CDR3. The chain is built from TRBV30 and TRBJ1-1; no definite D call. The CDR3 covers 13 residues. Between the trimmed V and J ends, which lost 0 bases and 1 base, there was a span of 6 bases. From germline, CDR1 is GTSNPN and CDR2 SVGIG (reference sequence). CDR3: CAWSVAGNTEAFF. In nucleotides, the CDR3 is TGTGCCTGGAGTGTGGCGGGGAACACTGAAGCTTTCTTT.

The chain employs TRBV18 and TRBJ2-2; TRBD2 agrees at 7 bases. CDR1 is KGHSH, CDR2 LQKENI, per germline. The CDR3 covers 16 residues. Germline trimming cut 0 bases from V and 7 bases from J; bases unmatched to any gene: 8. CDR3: CASSPPASGTGGELFF. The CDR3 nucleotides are TGTGCCAGCTCACCACCGGCCAGCGGGACTGGCGGGGAGCTGTTTTTT.

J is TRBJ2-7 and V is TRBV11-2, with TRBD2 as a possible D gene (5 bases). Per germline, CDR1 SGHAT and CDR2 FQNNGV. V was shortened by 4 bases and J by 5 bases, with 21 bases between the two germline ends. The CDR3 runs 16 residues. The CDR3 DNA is TGTGCCAGCAGCTCCCCCAGGACTGGACCCTACAACGAGCAGTACTTC. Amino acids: CASSSPRTGPYNEQYF.

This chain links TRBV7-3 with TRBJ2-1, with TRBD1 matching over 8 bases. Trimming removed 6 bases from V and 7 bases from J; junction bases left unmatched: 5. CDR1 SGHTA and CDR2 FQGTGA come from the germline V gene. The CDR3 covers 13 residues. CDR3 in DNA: TGTGCCAGCAGGCAGGACAGGGATAATGAGCAGTTCTTC. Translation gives CASRQDRDNEQFF.

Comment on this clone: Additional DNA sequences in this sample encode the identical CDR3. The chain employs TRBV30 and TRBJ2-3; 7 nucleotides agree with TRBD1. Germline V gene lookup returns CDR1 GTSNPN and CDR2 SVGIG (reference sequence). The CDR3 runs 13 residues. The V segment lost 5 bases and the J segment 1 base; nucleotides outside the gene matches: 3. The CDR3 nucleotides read TGTGCCTGGTCAACAGGGGGCACAGATACGCAGTATTTT. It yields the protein CAWSTGGTDTQYF.

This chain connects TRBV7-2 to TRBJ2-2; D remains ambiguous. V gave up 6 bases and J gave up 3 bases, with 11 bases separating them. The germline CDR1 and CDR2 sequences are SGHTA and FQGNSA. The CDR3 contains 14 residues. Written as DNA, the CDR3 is TGTGCCAGCAGGACGGAGTTTCACACCGGGGAGCTGTTTTTT. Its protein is CASRTEFHTGELFF.

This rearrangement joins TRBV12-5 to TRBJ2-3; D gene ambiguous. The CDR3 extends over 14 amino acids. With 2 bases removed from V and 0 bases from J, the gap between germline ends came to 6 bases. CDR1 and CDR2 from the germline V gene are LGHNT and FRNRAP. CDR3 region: CASGLSASTDTQYF. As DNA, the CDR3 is TGTGCTAGTGGTTTGTCGGCCAGCACAGATACGCAGTATTTT.